Listed below are T cell receptor beta chains from one sample, sequenced in a study of blood T cell repertoires in COVID-19. Assay used: immunoSEQ multiplex PCR; TCRdb lists only in-frame clones, some missing. The sample has about 290,000 clones; about nine tenths are singletons. The sequenced material came from peripheral blood. Source of these receptors: a woman in her 30s with COVID-19, enrolled during active disease. The CDR3 runs from the conserved cysteine through the conserved F or W. A D gene is named only where the DNA matches it firmly. Some rows have no size entry. The others give once, few or many, or a class for an expanded clone.

v_gene	j_gene	d_gene	abundance	CDR3aa	CDR3nt
TRBV6-5	TRBJ2-7	-	-	CASRTPGTYEQYF	TGTGCCAGCAGGACGCCCGGGACCTACGAGCAGTACTTC
TRBV19	TRBJ2-3	TRBD2	-	CASKVAGGRRVGNQDTQYF	TGTGCCAGTAAGGTAGCGGGGGGAAGAAGAGTCGGTAATCAAGATACGCAGTATTTT
TRBV6-5	TRBJ1-1	TRBD1	-	CASSYSGTGNRREAFF	TGTGCCAGCAGTTACTCCGGGACAGGGAACCGCCGGGAAGCTTTCTTT
TRBV5-1	TRBJ2-2	TRBD2	-	CASSVLAGVNTGELFF	TGCGCCAGCAGCGTCCTAGCGGGGGTTAACACCGGGGAGCTGTTTTTT
TRBV10-3	TRBJ2-3	-	-	CAISEVGAWGTDTQYF	TGTGCCATCAGTGAGGTGGGGGCGTGGGGCACAGATACGCAGTATTTT
TRBV7-9	TRBJ2-3	-	-	CASSLSKGRGYINTQYF	TGTGCCAGCAGCTTATCGAAAGGCAGGGGTTACATCAATACGCAGTATTTT
TRBV6-5	TRBJ2-3	-	many	CASRPGGGSTDTQYF	TGTGCCAGCAGGCCCGGAGGAGGGAGTACAGATACGCAGTATTTT
TRBV27	TRBJ2-2	-	-	CASSYSANTGELFF	TGTGCCAGCAGTTATTCCGCGAACACCGGGGAGCTGTTTTTT
TRBV27	TRBJ1-1	TRBD1	-	CASSLGQGLNTEAFF	TGTGCCAGCAGTCTAGGACAGGGCCTTAACACTGAAGCTTTCTTT
TRBV18	TRBJ1-2	TRBD1	-	CASSRAGTGGRGYTF	TGTGCCAGCTCACGGGCCGGGACAGGGGGCCGTGGCTACACCTTC
TRBV5-8	TRBJ2-1	-	-	CASSLAQANEQFF	TGTGCCAGCAGCTTGGCACAGGCTAATGAGCAGTTCTTC
TRBV18	TRBJ1-4	TRBD1	-	CASSPGQGLNEKLFF	TGTGCCAGCTCACCCGGACAGGGGCTTAATGAAAAACTGTTTTTT
TRBV6-5	TRBJ2-1	TRBD1	-	CASRADRGSYNEQFF	TGTGCCAGCAGGGCCGACAGGGGTTCCTACAATGAGCAGTTCTTC
TRBV30	TRBJ1-4	-	-	CAFSPRGEREKLFF	TGTGCCTTCTCCCCGCGGGGGGAGAGGGAAAAACTGTTTTTT
TRBV5-5	TRBJ2-1	-	-	CASARGATYNEQFF	TGTGCCAGCGCTCGGGGGGCCACCTACAATGAGCAGTTCTTC
TRBV2	TRBJ1-2	-	once	CASTSTGINYGYTF	TGTGCCAGTACTAGTACAGGGATTAACTATGGCTACACCTTC
TRBV20-1	TRBJ1-6	-	-	CSASFPTGNSPLHF	TGCAGTGCTAGTTTCCCAACGGGGAATTCACCCCTCCACTTT
TRBV5-8	TRBJ1-5	TRBD1	-	CASSSGQGENQPQHF	TGTGCCAGCAGCTCGGGACAGGGGGAGAATCAGCCCCAGCATTTT
TRBV6-4	TRBJ2-1	TRBD2	-	CASRTLAGGQGEQFF	TGTGCCAGCAGAACTCTAGCGGGGGGGCAGGGTGAGCAGTTCTTC
TRBV28	TRBJ1-5	-	-	CASSLEYSNQPQHF	TGTGCCAGCAGTTTGGAGTATAGCAATCAGCCCCAGCATTTT
TRBV12-3/TRBV12-4	TRBJ1-2	-	-	CASSLVYNYGYTF	TGTGCCAGCAGTTTAGTGTATAACTATGGCTACACCTTC
TRBV27	TRBJ2-2	-	-	CASSRAGPGELFF	TGTGCCAGCAGTCGTGCAGGGCCCGGGGAGCTGTTTTTT
TRBV4-1	TRBJ1-2	TRBD1	-	CASSRGKGAGGYTF	TGCGCCAGCAGCCGGGGGAAGGGGGCGGGTGGCTACACCTTC
TRBV6-5	TRBJ2-5	-	-	CASSWGPETQYF	TGTGCCAGCAGTTGGGGCCCGGAGACCCAGTACTTC
TRBV6-6	TRBJ2-7	-	once	CASSYSADSYEQYF	TGTGCCAGCAGTTACTCGGCGGATTCCTACGAGCAGTACTTC
TRBV12-3/TRBV12-4	TRBJ2-7	-	-	CASSPMGREQYF	TGTGCCAGCAGTCCCATGGGGAGAGAGCAGTACTTC
TRBV10-1	TRBJ1-1	-	-	CASSITGTEAFF	TGCGCCAGCAGCATAACGGGCACTGAAGCTTTCTTT
TRBV29-1	TRBJ1-2	-	-	CSVLEYGYTF	TGCAGCGTTTTAGAGTATGGCTACACCTTC
TRBV6-5	TRBJ1-2	-	-	CASSYSEGVLGYTF	TGTGCCAGCAGTTACTCGGAAGGGGTTCTTGGCTACACCTTC
TRBV6-1	TRBJ2-1	-	few	CASSEAPSGYEQFF	TGTGCCAGCAGTGAAGCTCCCAGCGGGTATGAGCAGTTCTTC
TRBV4-1	TRBJ2-3	-	-	CASSQEPSPHTDTQYF	TGCGCCAGCAGCCAAGAGCCTAGTCCACACACAGATACGCAGTATTTT
TRBV6-6	TRBJ1-4	-	-	CASSYPGHRREKLFF	TGTGCCAGCAGTTACCCCGGTCACAGACGTGAAAAACTGTTTTTT
TRBV4-1	TRBJ2-2	-	-	CASSQVGGRSTGELFF	TGCGCCAGCAGCCAAGTGGGGGGTAGGAGCACCGGGGAGCTGTTTTTT
TRBV6-5	TRBJ1-5	TRBD1	once	CASTLDRGNQPQHF	TGTGCCAGCACCTTAGACAGGGGAAATCAGCCCCAGCATTTT
TRBV6-1	TRBJ1-6	-	-	CASSEVAPGPNSPLHF	TGTGCCAGCAGTGAAGTAGCACCAGGGCCAAATTCACCCCTCCACTTT
TRBV6-5	TRBJ1-3	-	-	CASSSQGSGNTIYF	TGTGCCAGCAGTTCACAGGGATCTGGAAACACCATATATTTT
TRBV25-1	TRBJ1-1	-	-	CASSELGGADTEAFF	TGTGCCAGCAGTGAATTAGGGGGAGCTGACACTGAAGCTTTCTTT
TRBV6-1	TRBJ2-2	-	-	CASSERGTAGELFF	TGTGCCAGCAGTGAAAGGGGGACGGCCGGGGAGCTGTTTTTT
TRBV12-5	TRBJ1-1	-	-	CASGLVQGRFGFEAFF	TGTGCTAGTGGTTTAGTCCAGGGTAGATTTGGGTTTGAAGCTTTCTTT
TRBV7-2	TRBJ2-7	-	-	CASSSPGLRYEQYF	TGTGCCAGCAGCTCACCGGGACTGAGGTACGAGCAGTACTTC
TRBV12-5	TRBJ1-6	-	-	CASGINQQGNSPLHF	TGTGCTAGTGGGATAAATCAACAGGGTAATTCACCCCTCCACTTT
TRBV19	TRBJ1-2	-	-	CASSIGQGVYTF	TGTGCCAGTAGTATAGGTCAGGGCGTCTACACCTTC
TRBV9	TRBJ1-1	TRBD1	-	CASSVDRVTEAFF	TGTGCCAGCAGCGTTGACAGGGTCACTGAAGCTTTCTTT
TRBV4-2	TRBJ2-6	TRBD2	-	CASSPLGLAGGFSGANVLTF	TGTGCCAGCAGCCCCCTGGGACTAGCGGGGGGCTTCTCTGGGGCCAACGTCCTGACTTTC
TRBV12-3/TRBV12-4	TRBJ2-4	-	-	CASRISTKNIQYF	TGTGCCAGCAGAATCAGTACGAAAAACATTCAGTACTTC
TRBV20-1	TRBJ1-2	-	-	CSASSLAYYGYTF	TGCAGTGCTAGTTCCCTGGCCTACTATGGCTACACCTTC